A selection of T cell receptor beta chains follows, all from one sample in a study of blood T cells in healthy people across ages. TCRdb passed the 5' RACE reads through MiXCR, listing each CDR3 protein once. The sample lists under 2,000,000 distinct CDR3 sequences, roughly 52% occurring once. Material: blood. The receptor set was obtained from a woman aged 40-49 years in good health. Both conserved end residues are trimmed from each CDR3. The order of the fields is V gene, CDR3 protein.

>TRBV7-2
ASTWDRAYGYT
>TRBV12-3/TRBV12-4
ASSWRTGETQY
>TRBV5-1
ASPSGTEAF
>TRBV9
ASSPRDTQAKNIQY
>TRBV12-3/TRBV12-4
ASSLAVTDSNQPQH
>TRBV12-3/TRBV12-4
ASSLAVGDGYT
>TRBV20-1
SARWRPWDYGYT
>TRBV5-1
ASSLASGDSYNEQF
>TRBV9
ASSVGRGGTDTQY
>TRBV19
ASIGAGGNYGYT
>TRBV7-9
ASSPVDSEAF
>TRBV7-9
ASSPTDGDNEQF
>TRBV7-2
ASSLEIGRPNYGYT
>TRBV6-2/TRBV6-3
ASRDDRGAQASTDTQY
>TRBV4-3
ASSHHRAGAIGELF
>TRBV20-1
SATLAGGPTYNEQF
>TRBV28
ASSTVGGKYQETQY
>TRBV28
ASTDIRGAGEKLF
>TRBV20-1
RAPRGASGDTQY
>TRBV20-1
SPRTGPNEQF
>TRBV10-3
AIATGGSYNEQF
>TRBV5-1
ATTEGQRGGNDEQF
>TRBV6-1
ASSPWPRTSGGSYNEQF
>TRBV9
ASSPPTSGGAAYNEQF
>TRBV6-6
ASKTPTGTVNSPLH
>TRBV20-1
SARINRPGANEKLF
>TRBV6-6
ASKRQNSNQPQH
>TRBV28
ASSFRGTGIPGANVLT
>TRBV20-1
SASLGAGRETQY
>TRBV29-1
SVGMSGLLNTEAF